This is a list of T cell receptor beta chains from one sample in a study of blood T cells in healthy people across ages. TCRdb redid the calling of the 5' RACE reads with MiXCR, one entry per CDR3 protein. The top ten hold 3% of the sample, which has more than 650,000 distinct CDR3 sequences, roughly 26% seen once. These data are also associated with another study on T cells of mothers and their children.

Input material: blood. Receptors were obtained from a boy aged 5-17 years in good health. The CDR3 runs from the conserved cysteine through the conserved F or W. Fields, in order: clone size, J gene, D gene, V gene, CDR3 protein, CDR3 DNA. D genes are given only for firm matches. Clone sizes are given selectively: once, few, many, or a class where the clone is expanded.

abundance: NA
j_gene: TRBJ2-1
d_gene: NA
v_gene: TRBV12-3/TRBV12-4
CDR3aa: CASSGTDAGHEQFF
CDR3nt: TGTGCCAGCAGCGGGACGGACGCCGGGCATGAGCAGTTCTTC

abundance: few
j_gene: TRBJ1-4
d_gene: NA
v_gene: TRBV12-3/TRBV12-4
CDR3aa: CASRPDATNEKLFF
CDR3nt: TGTGCCAGCAGACCGGATGCAACTAATGAAAAACTGTTTTTT

abundance: NA
j_gene: TRBJ1-1
d_gene: NA
v_gene: TRBV6-5
CDR3aa: CASSYDSPYTEAFF
CDR3nt: TGTGCCAGCAGTTATGACAGCCCGTACACTGAAGCTTTCTTT

abundance: NA
j_gene: TRBJ1-1
d_gene: NA
v_gene: TRBV29-1
CDR3aa: CSVVGSVGAFF
CDR3nt: TGCAGCGTTGTGGGCAGTGTGGGAGCTTTCTTT

abundance: NA
j_gene: TRBJ2-7
d_gene: NA
v_gene: TRBV28
CDR3aa: CASSPSAGRGYEQYF
CDR3nt: TGTGCCAGCAGTCCCTCCGCGGGCAGGGGTTACGAGCAGTACTTC

abundance: few
j_gene: TRBJ2-7
d_gene: NA
v_gene: TRBV29-1
CDR3aa: CSSIGGIHEQYF
CDR3nt: TGCAGCTCAATAGGGGGTATCCACGAGCAGTACTTC

abundance: NA
j_gene: TRBJ2-1
d_gene: TRBD1
v_gene: TRBV2
CDR3aa: CASSRDRDTDEQFF
CDR3nt: TGTGCCAGCAGCCGGGACAGGGATACGGATGAGCAGTTCTTC

abundance: few
j_gene: TRBJ1-3
d_gene: NA
v_gene: TRBV7-9
CDR3aa: CASRGGSGNTIYF
CDR3nt: TGTGCCAGCCGCGGGGGGAGTGGAAACACCATATATTTT

abundance: once
j_gene: TRBJ1-2
d_gene: NA
v_gene: TRBV3-1
CDR3aa: CASSQDWTEYGYTF
CDR3nt: TGTGCCAGCAGCCAAGATTGGACAGAATATGGCTACACCTTC

abundance: NA
j_gene: TRBJ1-1
d_gene: TRBD1
v_gene: TRBV6-5
CDR3aa: CASSLQGWGTEAFF
CDR3nt: TGTGCCAGCAGTCTACAGGGGTGGGGGACTGAAGCTTTCTTT

abundance: few
j_gene: TRBJ2-7
d_gene: NA
v_gene: TRBV4-1
CDR3aa: CASSQGSTYEQYF
CDR3nt: TGCGCCAGCAGCCAAGGCAGTACCTACGAGCAGTACTTC

abundance: NA
j_gene: TRBJ2-3
d_gene: NA
v_gene: TRBV7-3
CDR3aa: CASSLVHTDTQYF
CDR3nt: TGTGCCAGCAGCTTAGTCCACACAGATACGCAGTACTTT

abundance: few
j_gene: TRBJ2-1
d_gene: NA
v_gene: TRBV7-6
CDR3aa: CASSLAGANEQFF
CDR3nt: TGTGCCAGCAGCTTAGCTGGGGCCAATGAGCAGTTCTTC

abundance: many
j_gene: TRBJ2-5
d_gene: NA
v_gene: TRBV4-2
CDR3aa: CASSPTASGQETQYF
CDR3nt: TGTGCCAGCAGCCCGACGGCCAGCGGACAAGAGACCCAGTACTTC

abundance: once
j_gene: TRBJ2-5
d_gene: NA
v_gene: TRBV7-6
CDR3aa: CASTPFGTQETQYF
CDR3nt: TGTGCCAGCACCCCCTTCGGGACCCAAGAGACCCAGTACTTC

abundance: NA
j_gene: TRBJ1-5
d_gene: NA
v_gene: TRBV20-1
CDR3aa: CSAMTGIYGNQPQHF
CDR3nt: TGCAGTGCTATGACAGGTATCTACGGTAATCAGCCCCAGCATTTT

abundance: NA
j_gene: TRBJ1-5
d_gene: NA
v_gene: TRBV21-1
CDR3aa: CASSFTGPRSNQPQHF
CDR3nt: TGTGCCAGCAGCTTTACAGGGCCCCGGAGCAATCAGCCCCAGCATTTT

abundance: NA
j_gene: TRBJ1-3
d_gene: NA
v_gene: TRBV29-1
CDR3aa: CSATVRIKHSGNTIYF
CDR3nt: TGCAGCGCTACTGTCCGAATTAAACACTCTGGAAACACCATATATTTT

abundance: once
j_gene: TRBJ1-2
d_gene: TRBD1
v_gene: TRBV14
CDR3aa: CASSPISGTVYGYTF
CDR3nt: TGTGCCAGCAGCCCGATCTCGGGGACAGTCTATGGCTACACCTTC

abundance: few
j_gene: TRBJ2-7
d_gene: TRBD1
v_gene: TRBV11-1
CDR3aa: CASRPRDRVYEQYF
CDR3nt: TGTGCCAGCAGACCGCGGGACAGGGTTTACGAGCAGTACTTC

abundance: few
j_gene: TRBJ1-2
d_gene: NA
v_gene: TRBV6-5
CDR3aa: CASSPPEVSSKKGYTF
CDR3nt: TGTGCCAGCAGTCCACCCGAAGTATCGTCAAAAAAGGGCTACACCTTC

abundance: NA
j_gene: TRBJ2-4
d_gene: NA
v_gene: TRBV3-1
CDR3aa: CVSSDRGTLAKNIQYF
CDR3nt: TGTGTCAGCAGCGATCGGGGAACCTTAGCCAAAAACATTCAGTACTTC

abundance: NA
j_gene: TRBJ1-4
d_gene: NA
v_gene: TRBV27
CDR3aa: CASSPRRGGVEKLFF
CDR3nt: TGTGCCAGCAGTCCCCGAAGAGGAGGAGTTGAAAAACTGTTTTTT

abundance: few
j_gene: TRBJ2-1
d_gene: NA
v_gene: TRBV19
CDR3aa: CASSTHTYEQFF
CDR3nt: TGTGCCAGTAGTACTCATACCTATGAGCAGTTCTTC

abundance: few
j_gene: TRBJ2-1
d_gene: NA
v_gene: TRBV28
CDR3aa: CASRYSYNEQFF
CDR3nt: TGTGCCAGCAGATATTCCTACAATGAGCAGTTCTTC

abundance: NA
j_gene: TRBJ2-7
d_gene: NA
v_gene: TRBV20-1
CDR3aa: CSASSGAVREQYF
CDR3nt: TGCAGTGCTAGCTCGGGGGCCGTGAGAGAGCAGTACTTC

abundance: NA
j_gene: TRBJ2-4
d_gene: TRBD2
v_gene: TRBV7-2
CDR3aa: CASSLDAGEYIQYF
CDR3nt: TGTGCCAGCAGCTTAGACGCGGGAGAATACATTCAGTACTTC

abundance: NA
j_gene: TRBJ2-1
d_gene: NA
v_gene: TRBV2
CDR3aa: CASSEVGGALDEQFF
CDR3nt: TGTGCCAGCAGTGAGGTTGGGGGGGCCCTGGATGAGCAGTTCTTC

abundance: NA
j_gene: TRBJ2-4
d_gene: TRBD2
v_gene: TRBV27
CDR3aa: CASSFSPSGANIQYF
CDR3nt: TGTGCCAGCAGTTTTAGTCCTAGCGGGGCAAACATTCAGTACTTC

abundance: NA
j_gene: TRBJ2-3
d_gene: TRBD2
v_gene: TRBV19
CDR3aa: CASSAPGTTYTDTQYF
CDR3nt: TGTGCCAGTAGTGCCCCCGGGACTACCTACACAGATACACAGTATTTT

abundance: NA
j_gene: TRBJ2-1
d_gene: TRBD2
v_gene: TRBV20-1
CDR3aa: CSATSRERGWNEQFF
CDR3nt: TGCAGTGCCACCTCCCGGGAGCGGGGCTGGAATGAGCAGTTCTTC

abundance: NA
j_gene: TRBJ1-1
d_gene: TRBD1
v_gene: TRBV25-1
CDR3aa: CASSGRGQSTEAFF
CDR3nt: TGTGCCAGCAGTGGCAGGGGGCAGAGCACTGAAGCTTTCTTT

abundance: NA
j_gene: TRBJ1-3
d_gene: NA
v_gene: TRBV20-1
CDR3aa: CSARTENTIYF
CDR3nt: TGCAGTGCAAGGACGGAAAACACCATATATTTT

abundance: NA
j_gene: TRBJ1-4
d_gene: NA
v_gene: TRBV7-9
CDR3aa: CASSLVSLAANEKLFF
CDR3nt: TGTGCCAGCAGCTTGGTTAGTCTGGCTGCTAATGAAAAACTGTTTTTT

abundance: NA
j_gene: TRBJ2-3
d_gene: TRBD1
v_gene: TRBV10-3
CDR3aa: CAINQLGTGADTQYF
CDR3nt: TGTGCCATCAACCAGTTGGGGACAGGGGCAGATACGCAGTATTTT